This is a list of T cell receptor beta chains from one sample in a study of cytomegalovirus exposure and HLA in healthy donors. The data were produced by immunoSEQ multiplex PCR, yet TCRdb's version contains in-frame clones alone and is incomplete. This sample has about 200,000 clones, with more than 65% found just once. Material: PBMCs. Source of these receptors: a man in his fifties in good health and CMV-seronegative. Both conserved end residues are part of each CDR3. The D gene is left open where the match is weak. A row's size may be missing; if present it is once, few, many or a size class.

d_call | clone_size | j_call | v_call | cdr3_nt | cdr3_aa
. | . | TRBJ2-1 | TRBV28 | TGTGCCAGCAGCCACCGGGACATTCAGTTCTTC | CASSHRDIQFF
. | . | TRBJ1-5 | TRBV21-1 | TGTGCCAGCAGCAAACCCTACGGACAGGTACGGAGGCAGCCCCAGCATTTT | CASSKPYGQVRRQPQHF
. | . | TRBJ2-7 | TRBV9 | TGTGCCAGCAGCGCCGGGACACTCCTTGGGAACGAGCAGTACTTC | CASSAGTLLGNEQYF
. | once | TRBJ1-1 | TRBV30 | TGTGCCTATTCATCGGACACTGAAGCTTTCTTT | CAYSSDTEAFF
TRBD1 | . | TRBJ2-2 | TRBV5-8 | TGTGCCAGCAGCTATACAGGGGGCGCAAAGACCGGGGAGCTGTTTTTT | CASSYTGGAKTGELFF
TRBD2 | . | TRBJ2-4 | TRBV4-2 | TGTGCCAGCAGCCAGACCGGGACTAGCGGGAGGAATGCCAAAAACATTCAGTACTTC | CASSQTGTSGRNAKNIQYF
. | . | TRBJ2-7 | TRBV5-1 | TGCGCCAGCAGCTTTGAGGGCACCGACGAGCAGTACTTC | CASSFEGTDEQYF
. | . | TRBJ2-5 | TRBV10-3 | TGTGCCATCGGCGGGGAGACCCAGTACTTC | CAIGGETQYF
TRBD2 | . | TRBJ2-4 | TRBV9 | TGTGCCAGCAGCGTAGCGCCAGCGGGAGGCGCTGGAAACAGTCAGTACTTC | CASSVAPAGGAGNSQYF
TRBD1 | . | TRBJ2-7 | TRBV27 | TGTGCCAGCAGTACCGGGACAGGGGGCTACGAGCAGTACTTC | CASSTGTGGYEQYF
TRBD2 | . | TRBJ2-7 | TRBV9 | TGTGCCAGCAGCGTATCCAGGCTAGCGGGAACCTACGAGCAGTACTTC | CASSVSRLAGTYEQYF
TRBD1 | few | TRBJ1-1 | TRBV12-5 | TGTGCTAGTGGTTTGGGGGGACAGGGGGCGGCTTTCTTT | CASGLGGQGAAFF
. | . | TRBJ1-2 | TRBV14 | TGTGCCAGCAGCCCCTCACCAGGGTCGGCCTATGGCTACACCTTC | CASSPSPGSAYGYTF
. | . | TRBJ2-4 | TRBV11-1 | TGTGCCAGCAGCACGACGGGACATAGAGCCAAAAACATTCAGTACTTC | CASSTTGHRAKNIQYF
TRBD2 | . | TRBJ2-7 | TRBV7-2 | TGTGCCAGCAGCGACGGACTAGCGGTCTCCTACGAGCAGTACTTC | CASSDGLAVSYEQYF
TRBD1 | . | TRBJ2-7 | TRBV4-1 | TGCGCCAGCAGCGCCCCGGGACAGGGTTACGAGCAGTACTTC | CASSAPGQGYEQYF
. | . | TRBJ2-7 | TRBV6-5 | TGTGCCAGCAGTTACTCGAGACAGCCGGCCTACGAGCAGTACTTC | CASSYSRQPAYEQYF
TRBD2 | few | TRBJ2-2 | TRBV11-2 | TGTGCCAGCACCGGGACTAGCGGGACGAACACCGGGGAGCTGTTTTTT | CASTGTSGTNTGELFF
. | once | TRBJ2-1 | TRBV18 | TGTGCCAGCTCACCACCGGTGCAGCGGGCCTGGAATGAGCAGTTCTTC | CASSPPVQRAWNEQFF
. | few | TRBJ1-2 | TRBV11-2 | TGTGCCAGCAGCTCCCCGATGAGACAAACCTATGGCTACACCTTC | CASSSPMRQTYGYTF
. | . | TRBJ1-3 | TRBV18 | TGTGCCAGCTCACCACTGATGGGGCCACTCTCGGGAAACACCATATATTTT | CASSPLMGPLSGNTIYF
TRBD2 | . | TRBJ2-3 | TRBV9 | TGTGCCAGCAGCGTAGATTCGGCGGGGGCAGATACGCAGTATTTT | CASSVDSAGADTQYF
TRBD1 | . | TRBJ2-7 | TRBV19 | TGTGCCAGTACTCCCGGACAGGGCGGCTACGAGCAGTACTTC | CASTPGQGGYEQYF
TRBD1 | few | TRBJ2-7 | TRBV11-2 | TGTGCCAGCACCTCTACAGGGGCCGAGCAGTACTTC | CASTSTGAEQYF
TRBD1 | . | TRBJ1-1 | TRBV19 | TGTGCCAGTAGTATCCAGGGGGCGGGTTACCGGAACACTGAAGCTTTCTTT | CASSIQGAGYRNTEAFF